Presented here are 26 T cell receptor beta chains from one specimen sequenced in a study of blood T cells in healthy people across ages. Through a sample-barcoded 5' primer and a J-beta primer mix, a second PCR was run for roughly 6 to 11 cycles. TCRdb analysed the 5' RACE reads with MiXCR anew, one entry per CDR3 protein. The sample has over 950,000 distinct CDR3 sequences; about two fifths are singletons. Specimen: blood. These receptors were obtained from a young man in good health.

The chain couples TRBV6-5 to TRBJ2-5; D is unresolved. V was trimmed by 0 bases and J by 11 bases, leaving 13 bases between them. Germline CDR1 is MNHEY and CDR2 is SVGAGI. The length of the CDR3 is 13 residues. The CDR3 loop is CASSYSLGNEQYF. The CDR3 coding sequence is TGTGCCAGCAGTTACTCACTGGGGAATGAGCAGTACTTC.

The chain uses TRBV6-6 and TRBJ1-1; 7 nucleotides align to TRBD1. The CDR3 sequence is 15 residues long. CDR1 and CDR2 (germline): MNHNY, SVGAGI (reference sequence). After removal of 6 bases from V and 5 bases from J, the junction contained 12 bases not matched to a gene. The CDR3 nucleotides are TGTGCCAGCAGCATCAAAACGACAGGGCGGACTGAAGCTTTCTTT. It encodes CASSIKTTGRTEAFF.

There are a few counts of this clonotype. The gene calls are TRBV7-9 and TRBJ1-5; D might be TRBD1 (6 bases). Trimming shortened V by 9 bases and J by 3 bases, and 18 bases separated the two germline ends. CDR3 size: 15 residues. From germline, CDR1 is SEHNR and CDR2 FQNEAQ (reference sequence). This chain's CDR3 is CARSQGKVANQPQHF. The CDR3 DNA reads as TGTGCCAGATCACAGGGAAAAGTGGCCAATCAGCCCCAGCATTTT.

There are many counts of this clonotype. The chain is built from TRBV2 and TRBJ2-3; TRBD1 matches 7 bases. The CDR3 covers 13 residues. The V segment lost 6 bases and the J segment 0 bases; nucleotides outside the gene matches: 0. The germline CDR1 and CDR2 sequences are SNHLY and FYNNEI. In DNA, the CDR3 is TGTGCCAGCAGGGGACAGAGCACAGATACGCAGTATTTT. It encodes CASRGQSTDTQYF.

This clonotype was seen only a few times. The chain links TRBV20-1 to TRBJ1-1; D ambiguous. Per germline, CDR1 DFQATT and CDR2 SNEGSKA (reference sequence). There are 14 residues in the CDR3. The CDR3 DNA is TGCGGCACTTCATTTGGCCATGGGCCCTATGAAGCTTTCTTT. It is translated as CGTSFGHGPYEAFF.

This clonotype was counted ten times or more. The chain employs TRBV20-1 and TRBJ2-3; tentatively, D is TRBD1 or TRBD2 (5 bases each). V lost 4 bases and J 0 bases, leaving 17 bases between the germline ends. CDR3 length: 16 residues. Per the germline V gene, CDR1 is DFQATT and CDR2 is SNEGSKA (reference sequence). This CDR3 reads CSAKGTGRSSTDTQYF. The CDR3 bases are TGCAGTGCTAAGGGAACGGGGCGTTCTAGCACAGATACGCAGTATTTT.

This clonotype was observed many times. This sequence joins TRBV12-3 or TRBV12-4 and TRBJ2-2; TRBD1 matches at 9 bases. This CDR3 has 14 amino acids. V dropped 5 bases and J dropped 5; count of bases not matched to a gene: 3. The CDR3 bases are TGTGCCAGCAGTCCCGGGACAGGGACCGGGGAGCTGTTTTTT. Amino acid sequence: CASSPGTGTGELFF.

This chain links TRBV29-1 with TRBJ1-1; D gene uncertain. The CDR3 loop spans 12 amino acids. CDR1 is SQVTM, CDR2 ANQGSEA, per germline. V lost 8 bases to trimming and J lost 6 bases, with 16 bases between them. CDR3 loop: CSSGSSGPEAFF. The CDR3 DNA reads as TGCAGCTCCGGGTCCAGCGGCCCTGAAGCTTTCTTT.

In this sample, this clonotype turned up many times. This sequence joins TRBV6-2 or TRBV6-3 and TRBJ1-5; D ambiguous. The CDR3 is 14 amino acids. The germline CDR1 and CDR2 sequences are MNHEY and SVGEGT. Trimming removed 2 bases from V and 2 bases from J, with 7 bases in between. The CDR3 loop reads CASSYRGGNQPQHF. CDR3 DNA sequence: TGTGCCAGCAGTTACCGGGGTGGCAATCAGCCCCAGCATTTT.

The chain employs TRBV9 and TRBJ1-5, with TRBD1 identical over 7 bases. There are 17 residues in the CDR3. The V gene end was trimmed by 0 bases and the J gene end by 1 base; junction bases not matched to a gene: 7. CDR1 SGDLS and CDR2 YYNGEE come from the germline V gene. The DNA for the CDR3 is TGTGCCAGCAGCGTAGGGGCAGGGGGTATGAGCAATCAGCCCCAGCATTTT. This sequence encodes CASSVGAGGMSNQPQHF.

The chain employs TRBV20-1 and TRBJ2-7; 7 bases line up with TRBD2. Germline CDR1 and CDR2: DFQATT and SNEGSKA (reference sequence). The CDR3 length is 15 residues. After removal of 6 bases from V and 4 bases from J, the junction contained 15 bases not matched to a gene. CDR3 protein: CSALGSREFRYEQYF. Written as DNA, the CDR3 is TGCAGTGCCCTGGGTTCGCGGGAGTTTAGGTACGAGCAGTACTTC.

This clonotype was detected a few times. The chain carries TRBV20-1 and TRBJ1-1; 8 bases line up with TRBD1. V dropped 3 bases and J dropped 1; count of bases not matched to a gene: 7. This CDR3 region has 15 residues. Germline values: CDR1 DFQATT, CDR2 SNEGSKA (reference sequence). CDR3 sequence (DNA): TGCAGTGCTAGCCCCAGGGGGCGAACGAACACTGAAGCTTTCTTT. Its translation is CSASPRGRTNTEAFF.

V is TRBV5-1 and J is TRBJ2-3; D assignment may be TRBD1 or TRBD2 (6 bases each). V was cut by 7 bases and J by 2 bases, with 29 bases left in between. CDR3 length: 19 amino acids. Germline CDR1 and CDR2: SGHRS and YFSETQ. CDR3 coding DNA: TGCGCCAGCGCTGGGACACCCGGAGGGATTGGGGTCCTCACAGATACGCAGTATTTT. This gives the protein CASAGTPGGIGVLTDTQYF.

Only a few counts were recorded for this clonotype. CDR3 nucleotide sequence: TGTGCCAGCAGCGATAAATATTACGAGCAGTACTTC. Its translation: CASSDKYYEQYF. This chain joins TRBV7-2 and TRBJ2-7; no clear D gene. The length of the CDR3 is 12 residues. Looked up from germline, CDR1 is SGHTA and CDR2 is FQGNSA. V gave up 5 bases and J gave up 4 bases, with 9 bases separating them.

The chain is built from TRBV5-1 and TRBJ2-2; TRBD2 matches 9 bases. CDR3 length equals 16 residues. V dropped 4 bases and J dropped 5; count of bases not matched to a gene: 9. Looked up from germline, CDR1 is SGHRS and CDR2 is YFSETQ. Here the CDR3 DNA reads TGCGCCAGCAGCAAAATGGGGACTAGCCCAACCGGGGAGCTGTTTTTT. Protein product: CASSKMGTSPTGELFF.

Only a few counts were recorded for this clonotype. The V call is TRBV25-1, the J call TRBJ1-2; TRBD1 agrees at 8 bases. The germline CDR1 and CDR2 sequences are MGHDK and SYGVNS. This CDR3 is 15 amino acids long. V shed 3 bases, J shed 6 bases, and the junction held 9 bases outside the gene matches. The CDR3 is CASSEGQEELDGYTF. The CDR3 DNA follows: TGTGCCAGCAGTGAGGGACAGGAAGAGTTAGATGGCTACACCTTC.

The chain joins TRBV2 to TRBJ1-6; D is unresolved. Germline V gives CDR1 SNHLY, CDR2 FYNNEI. V was pared by 3 bases and J by 11 bases, with 11 bases between. The CDR3 totals 13 residues. CDR3 coding DNA: TGTGCCAGCAGTGATAACCCCCCAGCACCCCTCCACTTT. Its translation: CASSDNPPAPLHF.

This clonotype turned up a few times. The chain employs TRBV12-3 or TRBV12-4 and TRBJ1-1, with a possible D match to TRBD1 (5 bases). V was trimmed by 3 bases and J by 4 bases, leaving 9 bases between them. CDR3 length: 13 residues. CDR3 amino acids: CASSFQGRTEAFF. CDR3 coding DNA: TGTGCCAGCAGTTTTCAGGGACGCACTGAAGCTTTCTTT.

The chain joins TRBV6-2 or TRBV6-3 to TRBJ1-5; 7 nucleotides line up with TRBD1. V shed 5 bases and J 5 bases; nucleotides not matched to a gene: 6. This CDR3 is 14 amino acids long. Germline CDR1 is MNHEY and CDR2 is SVGEGT. CDR3: CASSKGARDQPQHF. The CDR3 DNA follows: TGTGCCAGCAGTAAGGGGGCCCGGGATCAGCCCCAGCATTTT.

CDR3 nucleotide sequence: TGTGCCAGCAGCTTAGGCAGTCCCAATGAGCAGTACTTC. This gives the protein CASSLGSPNEQYF. V usage is TRBV5-6 and J usage is TRBJ2-5; the D is unclear. CDR3 length: 13 residues. Between the trimmed V and J ends, which lost 2 bases and 11 bases, there was a span of 16 bases. Germline-derived CDR1 and CDR2 are SGHDT and YYEEEE.

V gene TRBV24-1 combines with J gene TRBJ2-6; D call uncertain. The germline V gene encodes CDR1 KGHDR and CDR2 SFDVKD. With 2 bases removed from V and 0 bases from J, the gap between germline ends came to 7 bases. The CDR3 extends over 16 amino acids. CDR3 sequence reads: CATSDSWISGANVLTF. CDR3 in DNA: TGTGCCACCAGTGATTCTTGGATCTCTGGGGCCAACGTCCTGACTTTC.

The genes are TRBV7-9 and TRBJ2-5, with D perhaps TRBD1 (6 bases). The last part of the DNA fits TRBJ2-7 better; the J call may be wrong. This CDR3 region has 14 residues. Germline V gene sequence: CDR1 SEHNR, CDR2 FQNEAQ (reference sequence). CDR3 sequence: CASSLYRAPYEQYF. CDR3 nucleotides: TGTGCCAGCAGCTTATACAGGGCCCCCTACGAGCAGTACTTC.

The CDR3 nucleotides are TGTGCCAGCAGTTTATGGGGGACAGGGAAGGAGACCCAGTACTTC. It specifies CASSLWGTGKETQYF. This chain uses TRBV28 with TRBJ2-7; 9 nucleotides align to TRBD1. The end of the DNA aligns better with TRBJ2-5, so the J call may be wrong. CDR3 length: 15 residues. Germline loops: CDR1 MDHEN, CDR2 SYDVKM.

The rearrangement uses TRBV18 and TRBJ2-4, with a tentative D call TRBD1 (6 bases). Germline values: CDR1 KGHSH, CDR2 LQKENI. The CDR3 is 14 residues long. V lost 6 bases and J lost 5, with 14 bases in between. This chain's CDR3 is CASSIGQNQNIQYF. The CDR3, as DNA: TGTGCCAGCTCGATTGGACAGAACCAAAACATTCAGTACTTC.

This clonotype was observed a handful of times. The V call is TRBV6-5, the J call TRBJ2-3; D is undetermined. V lost 0 bases and J lost 4, with 8 bases in between. Germline values: CDR1 MNHEY, CDR2 SVGAGI. The CDR3 has 14 amino acids. This CDR3 reads CASSYSVLPDTQYF. DNA of the CDR3: TGTGCCAGCAGTTACTCGGTCCTGCCAGATACGCAGTATTTT.

Here the CDR3 reads CASPPEAAAMNTEAFF. The CDR3 nucleotides are TGTGCCAGTCCTCCCGAGGCGGCAGCTATGAACACTGAAGCTTTCTTT. The genes are TRBV19 and TRBJ1-1; D remains ambiguous. The CDR3 covers 16 residues. The V gene lost 8 bases and the J gene lost 0 bases, with 19 bases spanning the gap. The germline gives CDR1 LNHDA, CDR2 SQIVND (reference sequence).